A selection of T cell receptor beta chains follows, all from one sample in a study of OX40 agonist ivuxolimab in advanced cancers. Using immunoSEQ multiplex PCR, the repertoire was profiled, and TCRdb retains in-frame clones only, with some absent. The sample has approximately 87,000 clones; approximately 92% are singletons. The material was CD4+ or CD8+ T cells sorted from blood, obtained in a trial of the OX40 agonist ivuxolimab. The receptors shown here come from an adult with an advanced solid tumor such as melanoma, head and neck, liver or kidney cancer. Each CDR3 is given with its conserved first and last residue. Each record gives: J gene, CDR3 length, D gene, V gene, clone size, CDR3 protein, CDR3 DNA. D genes are given only for firm matches. Rows give clone size only sometimes, using once, few, many, or a class for an expanded clone.

j_gene: TRBJ2-7
len: 11
d_gene: .
v_gene: TRBV28
abundance: once
CDR3aa: CASSFTGEQYF
CDR3nt: TGTGCCAGCAGTTTTACGGGGGAGCAGTACTTC

j_gene: TRBJ1-2
len: 14
d_gene: .
v_gene: TRBV27
abundance: .
CDR3aa: CASRKTGLGYGYTF
CDR3nt: TGTGCCAGCAGGAAGACAGGACTTGGCTATGGCTACACCTTC

j_gene: TRBJ2-1
len: 12
d_gene: .
v_gene: TRBV6-1
abundance: .
CDR3aa: CASSPAYNEQFF
CDR3nt: TGTGCCAGCAGTCCGGCGTACAATGAGCAGTTCTTC

j_gene: TRBJ2-1
len: 14
d_gene: .
v_gene: TRBV13
abundance: .
CDR3aa: CASSLGGRNNEQFF
CDR3nt: TGTGCCAGCAGCTTAGGTGGGAGAAACAATGAGCAGTTCTTC

j_gene: TRBJ1-2
len: 12
d_gene: .
v_gene: TRBV6-6
abundance: .
CDR3aa: CASRGAWIGYTF
CDR3nt: TGTGCCAGCAGGGGGGCATGGATTGGCTACACCTTC

j_gene: TRBJ1-6
len: 12
d_gene: .
v_gene: TRBV27
abundance: .
CDR3aa: CASSLHNSPLHF
CDR3nt: TGTGCCAGCAGTCTTCATAATTCACCCCTCCACTTT

j_gene: TRBJ1-5
len: 16
d_gene: .
v_gene: TRBV6-6
abundance: many
CDR3aa: CASSYSKRNSNQPQHF
CDR3nt: TGTGCCAGCAGTTACTCGAAACGGAATAGCAATCAGCCCCAGCATTTT

j_gene: TRBJ2-1
len: 16
d_gene: .
v_gene: TRBV10-2
abundance: .
CDR3aa: CASSETGRLGPNEQFF
CDR3nt: TGCGCCAGCAGCGAGACAGGGAGGTTGGGGCCCAATGAGCAGTTCTTC

j_gene: TRBJ2-5
len: 15
d_gene: .
v_gene: TRBV6-5
abundance: .
CDR3aa: CASSLGGGSQETQYF
CDR3nt: TGTGCCAGCAGTCTAGGGGGAGGGTCCCAAGAGACCCAGTACTTC

j_gene: TRBJ1-5
len: 14
d_gene: .
v_gene: TRBV6-5
abundance: .
CDR3aa: CASSYKVGGQPQHF
CDR3nt: TGTGCCAGCAGTTACAAGGTGGGCGGTCAGCCCCAGCATTTT

j_gene: TRBJ1-1
len: 15
d_gene: TRBD1
v_gene: TRBV6-1
abundance: .
CDR3aa: CASSRDRGKNTEAFF
CDR3nt: TGTGCCAGCAGCAGGGACAGGGGGAAGAACACTGAAGCTTTCTTT

j_gene: TRBJ2-1
len: 15
d_gene: TRBD1
v_gene: TRBV6-5
abundance: .
CDR3aa: CASRLGQEPYNEQFF
CDR3nt: TGTGCCAGCAGACTAGGACAGGAGCCCTACAATGAGCAGTTCTTC

j_gene: TRBJ2-7
len: 15
d_gene: TRBD2
v_gene: TRBV4-3
abundance: .
CDR3aa: CASSPRLAGAHEQYF
CDR3nt: TGCGCCAGCAGCCCCCGACTAGCGGGGGCCCACGAGCAGTACTTC

j_gene: TRBJ2-5
len: 15
d_gene: .
v_gene: TRBV19
abundance: .
CDR3aa: CASSILGGTEETQYF
CDR3nt: TGTGCCAGTAGTATATTAGGCGGGACGGAGGAGACCCAGTACTTC

j_gene: TRBJ2-7
len: 13
d_gene: .
v_gene: TRBV13
abundance: .
CDR3aa: CASSRGQNYEQYF
CDR3nt: TGTGCCAGCAGCCGCGGACAGAACTACGAGCAGTACTTC

j_gene: TRBJ2-1
len: 16
d_gene: TRBD1
v_gene: TRBV29-1
abundance: .
CDR3aa: CSVSFGQGSSYNEQFF
CDR3nt: TGCAGCGTTAGCTTCGGACAGGGAAGCTCCTACAATGAGCAGTTCTTC

j_gene: TRBJ2-7
len: 14
d_gene: TRBD1
v_gene: TRBV19
abundance: .
CDR3aa: CASSTGTGIYEQYF
CDR3nt: TGTGCCAGTAGTACCGGGACAGGGATCTACGAGCAGTACTTC

j_gene: TRBJ2-2
len: 16
d_gene: .
v_gene: TRBV18
abundance: .
CDR3aa: CASSLSRAENTGELFF
CDR3nt: TGTGCCAGCTCGTTATCCAGGGCGGAGAACACCGGGGAGCTGTTTTTT

j_gene: TRBJ2-3
len: 14
d_gene: TRBD1
v_gene: TRBV29-1
abundance: once
CDR3aa: CSVPDRGSTDTQYF
CDR3nt: TGCAGCGTCCCCGACAGGGGAAGCACAGATACGCAGTATTTT

j_gene: TRBJ2-1
len: 13
d_gene: TRBD2
v_gene: TRBV29-1
abundance: .
CDR3aa: CSVAAGVFGEQFF
CDR3nt: TGCAGCGTTGCTGCGGGAGTTTTTGGTGAGCAGTTCTTC

j_gene: TRBJ1-1
len: 14
d_gene: .
v_gene: TRBV4-2
abundance: .
CDR3aa: CASSQVLGNTEAFF
CDR3nt: TGTGCCAGCAGCCAAGTTTTAGGAAACACTGAAGCTTTCTTT

j_gene: TRBJ1-2
len: 14
d_gene: .
v_gene: TRBV6-6
abundance: .
CDR3aa: CASNDKRGYYGYTF
CDR3nt: TGTGCCAGCAACGACAAACGAGGGTACTATGGCTACACCTTC

j_gene: TRBJ2-5
len: 17
d_gene: TRBD1
v_gene: TRBV7-9
abundance: .
CDR3aa: CASSLGRDRDQQETQYF
CDR3nt: TGTGCCAGCAGCTTAGGGAGGGACAGGGATCAACAAGAGACCCAGTACTTC

j_gene: TRBJ2-5
len: 14
d_gene: .
v_gene: TRBV9
abundance: .
CDR3aa: CASSVGHSQETQYF
CDR3nt: TGTGCCAGCAGCGTCGGACATAGCCAAGAGACCCAGTACTTC

j_gene: TRBJ2-3
len: 13
d_gene: .
v_gene: TRBV27
abundance: .
CDR3aa: CASSLSIGNAQYF
CDR3nt: TGTGCCAGCAGTTTATCGATTGGGAATGCGCAGTATTTT

j_gene: TRBJ1-6
len: 13
d_gene: .
v_gene: TRBV7-8
abundance: few
CDR3aa: CASSLTVNSPLHF
CDR3nt: TGTGCCAGCAGCTTAACGGTGAATTCACCCCTCCACTTT

j_gene: TRBJ2-7
len: 15
d_gene: TRBD1
v_gene: TRBV29-1
abundance: few
CDR3aa: CSVEDLGDRGHEQYF
CDR3nt: TGCAGCGTTGAAGATCTCGGGGACAGGGGGCACGAGCAGTACTTC

j_gene: TRBJ2-6
len: 15
d_gene: .
v_gene: TRBV2
abundance: .
CDR3aa: CASRAKSGGANVLTF
CDR3nt: TGTGCCAGCAGGGCAAAATCGGGGGGGGCCAACGTCCTGACTTTC

j_gene: TRBJ1-6
len: 19
d_gene: .
v_gene: TRBV11-2
abundance: .
CDR3aa: CASSSGQRDPIGHNSPLHF
CDR3nt: TGTGCCAGCAGCTCTGGACAGCGGGACCCGATTGGGCATAATTCACCCCTCCACTTT

j_gene: TRBJ2-7
len: 12
d_gene: .
v_gene: TRBV5-4
abundance: .
CDR3aa: CASSSQGYEQYF
CDR3nt: TGTGCCAGCAGCTCTCAGGGGTACGAGCAGTACTTC

j_gene: TRBJ2-3
len: 14
d_gene: .
v_gene: TRBV7-6
abundance: .
CDR3aa: CASSLTAKGDTQYF
CDR3nt: TGTGCCAGCAGCTTAACAGCGAAGGGAGATACGCAGTATTTT

j_gene: TRBJ2-1
len: 13
d_gene: TRBD2
v_gene: TRBV7-8
abundance: .
CDR3aa: CATRLAPHNEQFF
CDR3nt: TGTGCCACCCGACTAGCGCCTCACAATGAGCAGTTCTTC

j_gene: TRBJ2-7
len: 17
d_gene: .
v_gene: TRBV5-6
abundance: .
CDR3aa: CASSSGPRKGSSYEQYF
CDR3nt: TGTGCCAGCAGCTCGGGACCCCGTAAAGGAAGCTCCTACGAGCAGTACTTC

j_gene: TRBJ2-3
len: 14
d_gene: .
v_gene: TRBV9
abundance: .
CDR3aa: CASSVYASTDTQYF
CDR3nt: TGTGCCAGCAGCGTATACGCAAGCACAGATACGCAGTATTTT

j_gene: TRBJ2-1
len: 15
d_gene: .
v_gene: TRBV13
abundance: once
CDR3aa: CASSLLGGASYEQFF
CDR3nt: TGTGCCAGCAGCTTGCTGGGGGGGGCCTCGTATGAGCAGTTCTTC

j_gene: TRBJ2-7
len: 13
d_gene: .
v_gene: TRBV29-1
abundance: once
CDR3aa: CSVEGQGPYEQYF
CDR3nt: TGCAGCGTTGAGGGGCAGGGACCCTACGAGCAGTACTTC

j_gene: TRBJ2-1
len: 16
d_gene: TRBD2
v_gene: TRBV14
abundance: .
CDR3aa: CASSQAGGRSYNEQFF
CDR3nt: TGTGCCAGCAGCCAAGCCGGGGGGAGATCTTACAATGAGCAGTTCTTC

j_gene: TRBJ2-1
len: 15
d_gene: .
v_gene: TRBV11-2
abundance: .
CDR3aa: CASSRDRSSYNEQFF
CDR3nt: TGTGCCAGCAGCCGTGATCGTAGCTCCTACAATGAGCAGTTCTTC

j_gene: TRBJ2-4
len: 14
d_gene: .
v_gene: TRBV7-6
abundance: .
CDR3aa: CASSLVGGGNIQYF
CDR3nt: TGTGCCAGCAGCTTAGTGGGGGGCGGTAACATTCAGTACTTC

j_gene: TRBJ1-4
len: 15
d_gene: .
v_gene: TRBV12-5
abundance: .
CDR3aa: CASGLTRSTNEKLFF
CDR3nt: TGTGCTAGTGGTTTGACGCGGTCAACTAATGAAAAACTGTTTTTT

j_gene: TRBJ1-6
len: 19
d_gene: .
v_gene: TRBV27
abundance: .
CDR3aa: CASSLSSFNFQDPQSTLHF
CDR3nt: TGTGCCAGCAGTTTATCCTCCTTTAATTTCCAGGACCCCCAATCCACCCTCCACTTT

j_gene: TRBJ2-7
len: 15
d_gene: TRBD2
v_gene: TRBV6-5
abundance: .
CDR3aa: CASRDPGTTTYEQYF
CDR3nt: TGTGCCAGCAGGGACCCCGGGACTACCACCTACGAGCAGTACTTC

j_gene: TRBJ2-7
len: 15
d_gene: TRBD1
v_gene: TRBV5-1
abundance: .
CDR3aa: CASSLEAGGSYEQYF
CDR3nt: TGCGCCAGCAGCTTGGAGGCAGGGGGCTCCTACGAGCAGTACTTC

j_gene: TRBJ2-2
len: 16
d_gene: .
v_gene: TRBV5-6
abundance: .
CDR3aa: CASSLPPRRDTGELFF
CDR3nt: TGTGCCAGCAGCCTACCGCCCCGGCGGGACACCGGGGAGCTGTTTTTT

j_gene: TRBJ1-1
len: 15
d_gene: .
v_gene: TRBV5-1
abundance: .
CDR3aa: CASSVRDPRNTEAFF
CDR3nt: TGCGCCAGCAGCGTCCGGGACCCAAGGAACACTGAAGCTTTCTTT

j_gene: TRBJ2-7
len: 14
d_gene: TRBD2
v_gene: TRBV27
abundance: once
CDR3aa: CASSIGLGPYEQYF
CDR3nt: TGTGCCAGCAGTATCGGACTAGGTCCCTACGAGCAGTACTTC

j_gene: TRBJ2-7
len: 17
d_gene: TRBD1
v_gene: TRBV18
abundance: .
CDR3aa: CASSPYRGTGQSYEQYF
CDR3nt: TGTGCCAGCTCACCATACCGAGGGACAGGACAATCCTACGAGCAGTACTTC

j_gene: TRBJ1-2
len: 13
d_gene: .
v_gene: TRBV27
abundance: .
CDR3aa: CASSLYPSSGYTF
CDR3nt: TGTGCCAGCAGTTTATACCCTAGTAGTGGCTACACCTTC

j_gene: TRBJ2-7
len: 15
d_gene: .
v_gene: TRBV21-1
abundance: once
CDR3aa: CASSKGTGHSYEQYF
CDR3nt: TGTGCCAGCAGCAAAGGGACAGGGCATTCCTACGAGCAGTACTTC

j_gene: TRBJ1-4
len: 15
d_gene: .
v_gene: TRBV2
abundance: .
CDR3aa: CASSEYISQNEKLFF
CDR3nt: TGTGCCAGCAGTGAATATATCAGTCAAAATGAAAAACTGTTTTTT

j_gene: TRBJ1-2
len: 14
d_gene: .
v_gene: TRBV4-3
abundance: .
CDR3aa: CASSQESAGAVYTF
CDR3nt: TGCGCCAGCAGCCAAGAGTCCGCGGGGGCGGTCTACACCTTC

j_gene: TRBJ2-1
len: 13
d_gene: .
v_gene: TRBV9
abundance: .
CDR3aa: CASSAGGNNEQFF
CDR3nt: TGTGCCAGCAGCGCAGGTGGAAACAATGAGCAGTTCTTC

j_gene: TRBJ2-7
len: 13
d_gene: .
v_gene: TRBV27
abundance: .
CDR3aa: CASSLGHLLEQYF
CDR3nt: TGTGCCAGCAGTTTAGGGCACCTGCTCGAGCAGTACTTC

j_gene: TRBJ2-2
len: 15
d_gene: .
v_gene: TRBV4-2
abundance: .
CDR3aa: CASSPLGTGTGELFF
CDR3nt: TGTGCCAGCAGCCCCCTCGGGACGGGCACCGGGGAGCTGTTTTTT

j_gene: TRBJ1-1
len: 13
d_gene: .
v_gene: TRBV7-9
abundance: .
CDR3aa: CASSSGGGREAFF
CDR3nt: TGTGCCAGCAGCTCTGGCGGGGGGCGCGAAGCTTTCTTT

j_gene: TRBJ2-7
len: 15
d_gene: TRBD2
v_gene: TRBV6-1
abundance: .
CDR3aa: CASSEYLAGEHEQYF
CDR3nt: TGTGCCAGCAGTGAATACCTAGCGGGAGAGCACGAGCAGTACTTC

j_gene: TRBJ1-1
len: 14
d_gene: .
v_gene: TRBV30
abundance: .
CDR3aa: CAFGGRGSNTEAFF
CDR3nt: TGTGCCTTTGGAGGCCGGGGATCTAACACTGAAGCTTTCTTT

j_gene: TRBJ2-7
len: 13
d_gene: .
v_gene: TRBV5-1
abundance: .
CDR3aa: CASSLAYPYEQYF
CDR3nt: TGCGCCAGCAGCTTGGCCTACCCCTACGAGCAGTACTTC

j_gene: TRBJ2-1
len: 12
d_gene: .
v_gene: TRBV7-9
abundance: .
CDR3aa: CASSFSFDEQFF
CDR3nt: TGTGCCAGCAGCTTCTCGTTCGATGAGCAGTTCTTC

j_gene: TRBJ1-2
len: 16
d_gene: TRBD1
v_gene: TRBV2
abundance: .
CDR3aa: CASSEAGTVTIGGYTF
CDR3nt: TGTGCCAGCAGTGAAGCGGGGACAGTCACAATAGGGGGCTACACCTTC